This TCR beta chain was found in a study of T-cell memory formation after mild COVID-19. As regards this clonotype: Antigen specificity is unknown.

MiXCR was run by TCRdb on the 5' RACE reads, yielding one entry per CDR3 protein. The sample records hundreds of thousands of distinct CDR3 sequences, 17% being singletons. Whole-study findings and limits: Unconfirmed was the SARS-CoV-2 specificity of second-wave clones that peaked on day 37.

Sequences were obtained from PBMCs or a T cell subset sorted from them (not recorded which). The TCR originated in an adult woman who had mild COVID-19 (a few samples of this study predate the infection). Cell type and time point are not known.

DNA of the CDR3: TGTGCCAGCAGCCAAGGGTCTAGCGGCCAGGAAGAGACCCAGTACTTC. Its translation: CASSQGSSGQEETQYF. This chain connects TRBV3-1 to TRBJ2-5; TRBD2 agrees at 7 bases. Germline CDR1 is LGHDT and CDR2 is YNNKEL (reference sequence). CDR3 length: 16 residues. Trimming cost V 1 base and J 3 bases; bases outside gene matches: 8.